A selection of T cell receptor beta chains follows, all from one sample in a study of blood T cell repertoires in COVID-19. This table comes from immunoSEQ multiplex PCR, and its TCRdb copy is limited to in-frame clones, with some not included. The table records 220,000 or so clones, approximately 78% of them present only once. The sample taken for sequencing was peripheral blood. The origin of the receptors is a woman older than 75 with COVID-19, enrolled during active disease. Each CDR3 is given with its conserved first and last residue. Each record gives: clone size, D gene, V gene, J gene, CDR3 protein, CDR3 DNA. A D gene is named only where the DNA matches it firmly. Clone size is shown for a subset of rows, as once, few, many or a class of expanded clone.

size: -; D: -; V: TRBV10-3; J: TRBJ1-2; CDR3: CAISAIQGAGYGYTF; DNA: TGTGCCATCAGCGCTATACAGGGCGCGGGCTATGGCTACACCTTC
size: -; D: TRBD2; V: TRBV3-1/TRBV3-2; J: TRBJ2-1; CDR3: CASNTAAGGGSEQFF; DNA: TGTGCCAGCAACACAGCGGCGGGGGGGGGAAGTGAGCAGTTCTTC
size: -; D: TRBD1; V: TRBV5-5; J: TRBJ2-1; CDR3: CASILTDRGGNEQFF; DNA: TGTGCCAGCATACTAACCGACAGGGGAGGCAATGAGCAGTTCTTC
size: -; D: TRBD1; V: TRBV7-9; J: TRBJ1-5; CDR3: CASSLDGTGFQPQHF; DNA: TGTGCCAGCAGCTTAGATGGGACAGGGTTTCAGCCCCAGCATTTT
size: -; D: TRBD1; V: TRBV3-1/TRBV3-2; J: TRBJ2-7; CDR3: CASSPKGAEQYF; DNA: TGTGCCAGCAGCCCCAAGGGGGCCGAGCAGTACTTC
size: -; D: -; V: TRBV27; J: TRBJ1-1; CDR3: CASRTTGTVTEAFF; DNA: TGTGCCAGCAGAACTACAGGGACGGTAACTGAAGCTTTCTTT
size: -; D: -; V: TRBV30; J: TRBJ1-4; CDR3: CAWSVDQATNEKLFF; DNA: TGTGCCTGGAGTGTAGATCAGGCAACTAATGAAAAACTGTTTTTT
size: -; D: TRBD2; V: TRBV7-3; J: TRBJ2-7; CDR3: CASSLSSGGAYEQYF; DNA: TGTGCCAGCAGCTTAAGTAGCGGGGGGGCATACGAGCAGTACTTC
size: few; D: TRBD1; V: TRBV30; J: TRBJ1-5; CDR3: CAWSAGTGVNQPQHF; DNA: TGTGCCTGGAGTGCCGGGACAGGAGTCAATCAGCCCCAGCATTTT
size: -; D: TRBD1; V: TRBV7-9; J: TRBJ2-5; CDR3: CASSSTGPLETQYF; DNA: TGTGCCAGCAGCTCGACAGGGCCCCTGGAGACCCAGTACTTC
size: -; D: -; V: TRBV4-1; J: TRBJ1-6; CDR3: CASSQGGQFPLHF; DNA: TGCGCCAGCAGCCAAGGGGGACAATTTCCCCTCCACTTT
size: -; D: TRBD2; V: TRBV6-5; J: TRBJ2-3; CDR3: CASRPSGGDTQYF; DNA: TGTGCCAGCAGACCTAGCGGGGGAGATACGCAGTATTTT
size: -; D: TRBD1; V: TRBV4-2; J: TRBJ1-3; CDR3: CASSQEPDRGGNTIYF; DNA: TGTGCCAGCAGCCAAGAACCTGACAGGGGGGGAAACACCATATATTTT
size: -; D: TRBD1; V: TRBV19; J: TRBJ1-3; CDR3: CASKDYMGTGRNTIYF; DNA: TGTGCCAGTAAGGATTATATGGGGACAGGGCGAAACACCATATATTTT
size: -; D: -; V: TRBV27; J: TRBJ2-7; CDR3: CATSAGYRLDEQYF; DNA: TGTGCCACGAGCGCGGGTTATCGTTTGGACGAGCAGTACTTC
size: -; D: TRBD2; V: TRBV11-3; J: TRBJ2-1; CDR3: CASSDRGGSKYEQFF; DNA: TGTGCCAGCAGCGATAGGGGAGGGAGTAAATATGAGCAGTTCTTC